This T cell receptor (beta chain) appears in the sequencing data of a study of somatic mutations in cytotoxic T cells in rheumatoid arthritis. Across the study: Patient blood was drawn as 30 ml EDTA; the draw came right after diagnosis and before any treatment.

General observations from the study: Patients with rheumatoid arthritis, but not healthy controls, had CD8+ clonality that increased with age. Measured CD8+ T-cell clonality, a value compared between rheumatoid arthritis patients and age-matched healthy controls, did not differ significantly.

The repertoire was sequenced with immunoSEQ multiplex PCR; TCRdb's copy has only in-frame clones and lacks some. The table lists approximately 23,000 clones, about four fifths of them singletons. In its sample, this clone was seen once. The antigen is not known. Material for sequencing was CD8+ T cells sorted from blood. The receptor was derived from an adult with rheumatoid arthritis.

In DNA form, the CDR3 reads TGCGCCAGCAGCCAAACGGAGGGTTCAGGGGACCAATACGAGCAGTACTTC. It translates to CASSQTEGSGDQYEQYF. This rearrangement joins TRBV4-1 to TRBJ2-7, with D possibly being TRBD1 or TRBD2 (6 bases each). This CDR3 spans 17 amino acids. Germline V gene lookup returns CDR1 MGHRA and CDR2 YSYEKL. V was trimmed by 2 bases and J by 4 bases, leaving 21 bases between them.